Presented here are 8 T cell receptor beta chains from one specimen sequenced in a study of shared clonotypes between healthy human individuals. The protocol was immunoSEQ multiplex PCR, while the TCRdb copy is restricted to in-frame clones and leaves out a portion. The sample has roughly 2 million clones, just under 95% seen once. Naive-designated CD8 cells lacked CD45RO, were positively enriched for CCR7, and omitted terminally differentiated effector memory CD45RA+ cells. The source material was naive CD8+ T cells sorted from blood. The receptors shown here come from a man younger than 35 in good health.

The rearrangement joins TRBV5-6 to TRBJ2-5; D not certain. Trimming shortened V by 1 base and J by 2 bases, and 9 bases separated the two germline ends. This CDR3 region has 14 residues. Germline V lookup: CDR1 SGHDT, CDR2 YYEEEE. CDR3: CASSLWTLQETQYF. CDR3 nucleotides: TGTGCCAGCAGCTTGTGGACGCTACAAGAGACCCAGTACTTC.

This clone was seen once. The CDR3 DNA sequence: TGTGCCAGCAGTTTATCCCTGACTAGCGGGGGGAACACAGATACGCAGTATTTT. Amino acid sequence: CASSLSLTSGGNTDTQYF. The rearrangement joins TRBV28 to TRBJ2-3; 13 bases are a match to TRBD2. The CDR3 runs 18 residues. With V trimmed by 1 base and J by 2 bases, 6 bases remained unmatched. Per the germline V gene, CDR1 is MDHEN and CDR2 is SYDVKM.

The V and J genes are TRBV14 and TRBJ2-7; possibly TRBD1 for D (5 bases). Germline CDR1 is SGHDN and CDR2 is FVKESK. V lost 1 base to trimming and J lost 5 bases, with 12 bases between them. The CDR3 runs 14 residues. CDR3 loop: CASSQVPGIHEQYF. CDR3 bases: TGTGCCAGCAGCCAAGTCCCAGGGATCCACGAGCAGTACTTC.

The chain uses TRBV7-6 and TRBJ1-4; 7 nucleotides line up with TRBD1. Germline CDR1 SGHVS, CDR2 FNYEAQ. V gave up 1 base and J gave up 12 bases; unmatched junction bases: 8. The CDR3 has 14 amino acids. CDR3 coding DNA: TGTGCCAGCAGCTTAGGAGCAGGGCAGGGGGAACTGTTTTTT. This gives the protein CASSLGAGQGELFF.

This chain uses TRBV2 with TRBJ2-7, with TRBD2 identical over 11 bases. The length of the CDR3 is 20 residues. J gave up 1 base and V 3 bases, and 17 bases lay outside the gene matches. Germline CDR1 and CDR2: SNHLY and FYNNEI. The CDR3 nucleotides are TGTGCCAGCAGTGACCCTAGACTAGCGGGACCCAGGTCATCGTCCTACGAGCAGTACTTC. Its translation is CASSDPRLAGPRSSSYEQYF.

This chain connects TRBV27 to TRBJ2-7; D is unresolved. CDR1 and CDR2 from the germline V gene are MNHEY and SMNVEV (reference sequence). V was cut by 7 bases and J by 3 bases, with 16 bases left in between. The CDR3 has 14 residues. The CDR3 here is CASTSGVRLYEQYF. In nucleotides, the CDR3 is TGTGCCAGCACAAGTGGGGTGCGACTCTACGAGCAGTACTTC.

The V gene is TRBV25-1, the J gene TRBJ1-1, with D perhaps matching TRBD1 (5 bases). CDR1 is MGHDK, CDR2 SYGVNS, per germline. V shed 3 bases and J shed 5 bases, with 13 bases lying between them. This CDR3 comprises 14 residues. The CDR3 protein is CASSEGGVGTEAFF. In nucleotides, the CDR3 is TGTGCCAGCAGTGAGGGAGGGGTCGGGACTGAAGCTTTCTTT.

CDR3: CASSTTRDTQYF. In DNA form, the CDR3 reads TGTGCCAGCAGCACGACCCGGGATACGCAGTATTTT. V usage is TRBV27 and J usage is TRBJ2-3; no clear D. This CDR3 region has 12 residues. Deletions cut 6 bases from V and 6 bases from J, with 10 bases between. Germline V lookup: CDR1 MNHEY, CDR2 SMNVEV (reference sequence).